This TCR beta chain derives from a study of T-cell reconstitution after alpha-beta-depleted transplantation in children (dated by TCRdb to the mid-2010s). General notes on the study: Using TCR repertoire profiling, the study quantitatively followed how T-cell immune reconstitution unfolded in children after TCRalphabeta/CD19-depleted allogeneic hematopoietic cell transplantation. Overall study outcomes, separate from this receptor: Apparently early alphabetaT-cell count recovery about two months after transplant reportedly relied on only several hundred rapidly expanded clones derived from non-depleted graft cells. In some patients, the high TCRbeta diversity seen at day 60 was put down to recipient T cells and intrathymic progenitors that had survived conditioning. The frequencies of hyperexpanded clones fell over the following months, and after one year, T-cell counts and TCRbeta diversity were mostly attributed to newly produced T cells.

This clonotype was seen only a few times. The target of this receptor is not known. Base qualities are not provided; no much larger clone lies one nucleotide away. Trimming removed 7 bases from V and 4 bases from J, leaving 13 bases between the germline ends. The CDR3 covers 14 residues, taking in both the cysteine and the phenylalanine. The retained sequence is limited to the CDR3, 42 bases, with the frame set at the first base. From the germline V gene, CDR1 is MNHNS and CDR2 is SASEGT. The library relied on PCR. Sequenced using an Illumina HiSeq 2500. Molecular barcoding was employed in the preparation of TCR libraries, with unique molecular identifiers being used to normalize TCRbeta repertoire quantification. TCRdb cleaned the public reads at Q25 with fastp, built clones with MiXCR and kept in-frame beta chains. Rows are unified per CDR3 protein, each entry keeping the most common DNA and genes. In this sample the table shows about 210,000 distinct CDR3 sequences, around a sixth of which occur a single time. Of the sample, 43% falls within the top ten clones.

Per the publication, the treatment or condition label means: allogeneic hematopoietic cell transplantation with graft depleted of TCRalphabeta T cells and CD19 B cells. Transplant recipients were children who received TCRalphabeta/CD19-depleted allogeneic hematopoietic cell grafts. This chain joins TRBV6-1 to TRBJ1-4; TRBD1 is perhaps the D gene, given 6 matching bases. The input for sequencing was PBMCs, mostly from graft donor cells, taken 360 days after TCRalphabeta/CD19-depleted stem cell transplant. The receptor was derived from a male patient under 10 years old who had a stem cell transplant for acute lymphoblastic leukemia, so the T cells may come from the graft donor. The bases read TGTGCCAGCAATCAGGACAGACTTAATGAAAAACTGTTTTTT. It translates as CASNQDRLNEKLFF.